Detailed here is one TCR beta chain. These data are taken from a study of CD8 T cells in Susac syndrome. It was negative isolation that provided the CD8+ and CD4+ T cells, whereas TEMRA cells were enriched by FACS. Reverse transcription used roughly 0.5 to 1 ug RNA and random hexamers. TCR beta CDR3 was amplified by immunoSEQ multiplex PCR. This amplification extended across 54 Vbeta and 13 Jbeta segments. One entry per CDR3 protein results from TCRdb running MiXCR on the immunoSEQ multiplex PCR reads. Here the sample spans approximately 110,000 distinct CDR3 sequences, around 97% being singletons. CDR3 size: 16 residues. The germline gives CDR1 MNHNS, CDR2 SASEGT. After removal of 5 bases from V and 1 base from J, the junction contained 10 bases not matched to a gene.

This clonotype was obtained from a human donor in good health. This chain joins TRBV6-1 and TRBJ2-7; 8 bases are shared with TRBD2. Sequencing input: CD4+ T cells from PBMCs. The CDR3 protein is CASSRILAGGSYEQYF. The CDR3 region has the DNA TGTGCCAGCAGTCGGATCCTAGCGGGCGGGTCCTACGAGCAGTACTTC.